The present entry profiles one T cell receptor (beta chain) with its context. The data were produced by immunoSEQ multiplex PCR, yet TCRdb's version contains in-frame clones alone and is incomplete. Found here are about 62,000 clones, about 80% of them singletons; the top ten hold around 4.3%. This record comes from a study of memory CD4+ T cells and cytomegalovirus serostatus. Single viable CD3+CD4+CD8-CD45RO+ cells were sorted as the memory CD4+ T cells. Germline CDR1 is MGHRA and CDR2 is YSYEKL. V lost 0 bases to trimming and J lost 4 bases, with 13 bases between them. The CDR3 extends over 15 amino acids.

This TCR was recovered from an adult in good health and CMV-seropositive. Sequencing was done on a sample of memory CD4+ T cells from blood. The V and J genes are TRBV4-1 and TRBJ2-7; D possibly corresponds to TRBD2 (6 bases). CDR3 bases: TGCGCCAGCAGCCAAGATCATAGCGGAGAATACGAGCAGTACTTC. Translating it yields CASSQDHSGEYEQYF.